This T cell receptor beta chain appears in the sequencing data of a study of CD8 T cells in ankylosing spondylitis. Germline V gives CDR1 MDHEN, CDR2 SYDVKM. Trimming left V 3 bases short and J 10 bases short, with 22 bases between. The CDR3 runs 15 residues. Libraries of TCR beta came from quantitative 5'-RACE with molecular barcodes. TCRdb ran MiXCR on the 5' RACE reads and lists one entry per CDR3 protein. The sample lists more than 60,000 distinct CDR3 sequences, 6% to 8% seen once, with just under 5% in the top ten. Study-level findings and limits: Researchers report that disease-linked clones proved CD8+ and relatively rare in peripheral blood. Ankylosing spondylitis blood seemed to carry a telltale TCR beta motif made of several highly homologous variants. Prior work had noted some motif variants in reactive arthritis blood and synovial fluid.

This clonotype was seen repeatedly, ten times or more. The antigen remains unidentified. The sample comprised synovial fluid, either unsorted or a sorted T cell fraction (not recorded which). The chain links TRBV28 to TRBJ2-7; D remains unclear. The TCR was taken from a male donor with ankylosing spondylitis. The CDR3 DNA follows: TGTGCCAGCAGTTTGAGTGCTGGATCTGGGGTCGTTCAGTACTTC. Its translation: CASSLSAGSGVVQYF. Filled out from reference TRBV28 and TRBJ2-7, the complete variable domain reads DVKVTQSSRYLVKRTGEKVFLECVQDMDHENMFWYRQDPGLGLRLIYFSYDVKMKEKGDIPEGYSVSREKKERFSLILESASTNQTSMYLCASSLSAGSGVVQYFGPGTRLTVT.